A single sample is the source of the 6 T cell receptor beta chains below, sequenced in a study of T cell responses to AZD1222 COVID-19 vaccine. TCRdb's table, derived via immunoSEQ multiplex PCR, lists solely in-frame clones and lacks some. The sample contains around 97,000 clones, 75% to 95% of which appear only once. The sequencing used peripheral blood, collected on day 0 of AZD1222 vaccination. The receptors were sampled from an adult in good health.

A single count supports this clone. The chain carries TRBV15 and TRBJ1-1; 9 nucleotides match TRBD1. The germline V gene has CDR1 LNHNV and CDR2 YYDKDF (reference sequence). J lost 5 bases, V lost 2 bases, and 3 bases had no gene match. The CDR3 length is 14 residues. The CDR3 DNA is TGTGCCACCAGCAGAACAGGGGGCGGAACTGAAGCTTTCTTT. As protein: CATSRTGGGTEAFF.

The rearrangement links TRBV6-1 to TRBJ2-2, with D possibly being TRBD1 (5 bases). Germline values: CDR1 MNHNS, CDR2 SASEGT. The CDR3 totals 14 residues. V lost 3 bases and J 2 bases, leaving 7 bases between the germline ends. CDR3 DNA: TGTGCCAGCAGTGAGCAGGGTAACACCGGGGAGCTGTTTTTT. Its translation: CASSEQGNTGELFF.

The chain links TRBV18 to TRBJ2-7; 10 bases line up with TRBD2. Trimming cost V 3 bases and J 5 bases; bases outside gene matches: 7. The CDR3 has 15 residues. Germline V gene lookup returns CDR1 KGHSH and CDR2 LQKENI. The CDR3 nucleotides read TGTGCCAGCTCACCCCCTAGCGGGAGCGTCCACGAGCAGTACTTC. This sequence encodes CASSPPSGSVHEQYF.

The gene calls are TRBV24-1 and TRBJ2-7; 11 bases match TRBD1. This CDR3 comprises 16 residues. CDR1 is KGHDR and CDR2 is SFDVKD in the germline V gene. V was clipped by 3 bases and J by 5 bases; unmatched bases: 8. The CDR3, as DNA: TGTGCCACCAGTGATCTACCCCCGGGACAGGGGGACGAGCAGTACTTC. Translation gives CATSDLPPGQGDEQYF.

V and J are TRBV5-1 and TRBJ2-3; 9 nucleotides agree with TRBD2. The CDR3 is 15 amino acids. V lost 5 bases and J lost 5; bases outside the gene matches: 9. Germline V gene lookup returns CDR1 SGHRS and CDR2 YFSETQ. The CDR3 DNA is TGCGCCAGCAGATCTAGCGGGACATCAGGAGATACGCAGTATTTT. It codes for CASRSSGTSGDTQYF. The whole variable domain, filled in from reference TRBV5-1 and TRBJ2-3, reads KAGVTQTPRYLIKTRGQQVTLSCSPISGHRSVSWYQQTPGQGLQFLFEYFSETQRNKGNFPGRFSGRQFSNSRSEMNVSTLELGDSALYLCASRSSGTSGDTQYFGPGTRLTVL.

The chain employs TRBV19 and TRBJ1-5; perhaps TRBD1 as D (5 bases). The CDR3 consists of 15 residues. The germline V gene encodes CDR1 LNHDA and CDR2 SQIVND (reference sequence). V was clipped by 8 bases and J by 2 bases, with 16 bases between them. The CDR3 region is CASGEVRGGNQPQHF. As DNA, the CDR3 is TGTGCCAGTGGTGAAGTCCGAGGGGGCAATCAGCCCCAGCATTTT. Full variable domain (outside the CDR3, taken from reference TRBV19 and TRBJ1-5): DGGITQSPKYLFRKEGQNVTLSCEQNLNHDAMYWYRQDPGQGLRLIYYSQIVNDFQKGDIAEGYSVSREKKESFPLTVTSAQKNPTAFYLCASGEVRGGNQPQHFGDGTRLSIL.